These 31 T cell receptor beta chains came from one sample sequenced in a study of radiation and T cells in renal cell carcinoma. Time point: blood 2 weeks post-SBRT. Treatment noted: 15 Gy SBRT to primary tumor, nephrectomy 4 weeks later. Clones were read by immunoSEQ multiplex PCR, and TCRdb kept only the in-frame ones, dropping some. Among tens of thousands of clones, 80% were seen once, and the ten largest hold 25% to 35%. The sample here was blood, taken from a patient whose treatment included radiotherapy and nephrectomy. These receptors all stem from a woman in her 70s with renal cell carcinoma.

The genes are TRBV7-2 and TRBJ1-1; D uncertain. The CDR3 has 13 residues. Per the germline V gene, CDR1 is SGHTA and CDR2 is FQGNSA. V was shortened by 5 bases and J by 0 bases, with 7 bases between the two germline ends. The chain's CDR3 is CASSPSLNTEAFF. The CDR3 DNA is TGTGCCAGCAGCCCGAGCTTGAACACTGAAGCTTTCTTT.

This clone was found once. This chain joins TRBV19 and TRBJ2-2; D is undetermined. From germline, CDR1 is LNHDA and CDR2 SQIVND (reference sequence). The CDR3 covers 14 residues. The V gene lost 6 bases and the J gene lost 7 bases, with 15 bases spanning the gap. For the CDR3, the DNA is TGTGCCAGTAGCCGATCGTATGGGGACGGGGAGCTGTTTTTT. It specifies CASSRSYGDGELFF.

V is TRBV2 and J is TRBJ2-1, with D maybe TRBD2 (5 bases). This CDR3 is 16 amino acids long. Trimming removed 4 bases from V and 1 base from J, with 14 bases in between. Germline CDR1 reads SNHLY; CDR2 reads FYNNEI. The CDR3 bases are TGTGCCAGCAGTGGGGTTGACCGGGGTTCCTACAATGAGCAGTTCTTC. It is translated as CASSGVDRGSYNEQFF.

The J gene is TRBJ1-1, the V gene TRBV7-9; D possibly corresponds to TRBD1 (5 bases). The CDR3 is 14 amino acids. The germline V gene encodes CDR1 SEHNR and CDR2 FQNEAQ (reference sequence). V lost 5 bases to trimming and J lost 1 base, with 11 bases between them. CDR3 region: CASSLGGTNTEAFF. The DNA for the CDR3 is TGTGCCAGCAGCCTCGGGGGAACGAACACTGAAGCTTTCTTT.

As regards this clone: Mismatch with germline at one junction end may stem from a read error. CDR3 bases: TGCGCCAGCAGTGTCGGGTGGCCGAGCTACGAGCAGTACTTC. Its protein product is CASSVGWPSYEQYF. The rearrangement joins TRBV10-3 to TRBJ2-7; the D is unclear. Germline CDR1 reads ENHRY; CDR2 reads SYGVKD. There are 14 residues in the CDR3.

This chain links TRBV5-1 with TRBJ1-1; D possibly corresponds to TRBD1 (6 bases). Germline loops: CDR1 SGHRS, CDR2 YFSETQ. V was pared by 2 bases and J by 8 bases, with 16 bases between. This CDR3 region has 14 residues. CDR3 in amino acids: CASSLTTGITEAFF. CDR3 DNA sequence: TGCGCCAGCAGCTTAACTACAGGGATTACCGAAGCTTTCTTT.

This clone has just one count. V usage is TRBV5-1 and J usage is TRBJ2-3; D is undetermined. CDR1 SGHRS and CDR2 YFSETQ come from the germline V gene. The CDR3 contains 15 residues. V dropped 1 base and J dropped 2 bases, with 11 bases sitting between them. The CDR3 region is CASSLTQHHTDTQYF. For the CDR3, the DNA is TGCGCCAGCAGCTTGACCCAGCACCACACAGATACGCAGTATTTT.

The chain joins TRBV7-2 to TRBJ1-3; D is unclear. The CDR3 loop spans 16 amino acids. The V gene lost 0 bases and the J gene lost 0 bases, with 9 bases spanning the gap. From germline, CDR1 is SGHTA and CDR2 FQGNSA. Here the CDR3 reads CASSLAGSVSGNTIYF. DNA of the CDR3: TGTGCCAGCAGCTTAGCCGGCTCCGTCTCTGGAAACACCATATATTTT.

The gene calls are TRBV10-3 and TRBJ1-1, with D unclear. Deletions cut 3 bases from V and 1 base from J, with 9 bases between. The CDR3 sequence is 14 residues long. Germline loops: CDR1 ENHRY, CDR2 SYGVKD. CDR3 in amino acids: CAISDTVKNTEAFF. The CDR3 DNA reads as TGTGCCATCAGTGATACAGTGAAGAACACTGAAGCTTTCTTT.

This clone was recorded a few times. The chain uses TRBV4-2 and TRBJ1-2, with D unclear. Germline lookup yields CDR1 LGHNA and CDR2 YNFKEQ. Trimming stripped 5 bases from V and 1 base from J, with 8 bases between. This CDR3 comprises 13 residues. CDR3 protein: CASSLVDNYGYTF. The CDR3, as DNA: TGTGCCAGCAGCTTAGTTGATAACTATGGCTACACCTTC.

Note on this clone: One end of the junction does not line up with germline, which may come from a read error. V gene TRBV7-2 combines with J gene TRBJ2-3; 9 nucleotides line up with TRBD2. CDR1 and CDR2 (germline): SGHTA, FQGNSA. The CDR3 loop spans 14 amino acids. The DNA for the CDR3 is TGTGCCAGCAGCCCCGGGACTAGCAGAGATACGCAGTATTTT. Translated, it gives CASSPGTSRDTQYF.

The chain has TRBV19 and TRBJ2-3, with 7 bases aligning to TRBD1. The junction had 8 bases not matched to a gene; V was cut back by 3 bases and J by 2 bases. The germline V gene has CDR1 LNHDA and CDR2 SQIVND (reference sequence). This CDR3 has 16 residues. The CDR3 sequence: CASSIPGQIITDTQYF. As DNA, the CDR3 is TGTGCCAGTAGTATTCCGGGACAGATAATCACAGATACGCAGTATTTT.

The chain uses TRBV5-1 and TRBJ2-5; 11 nucleotides align to TRBD2. J was trimmed by 2 bases and V by 4 bases; bases with no gene match: 7. This CDR3 is built from 16 residues. Germline values: CDR1 SGHRS, CDR2 YFSETQ. As DNA, the CDR3 is TGCGCCAGCAGCCCTTCGACTAGCGGGGCGCAAGAGACCCAGTACTTC. It translates to CASSPSTSGAQETQYF.

The V and J genes are TRBV5-4 and TRBJ2-3; the match to TRBD2 covers 7 bases. Per germline, CDR1 SGHNT and CDR2 YYREEE (reference sequence). The CDR3 is made up of 16 amino acids. The junction had 6 bases not matched to a gene; V was cut back by 1 base and J by 1 base. This CDR3 reads CASSLWGGGGTDTQYF. The CDR3 DNA reads TGTGCCAGCAGCTTGTGGGGGGGAGGAGGCACAGATACGCAGTATTTT.

The chain recombines TRBV5-4 with TRBJ2-7; 7 nucleotides line up with TRBD1. Germline lookup yields CDR1 SGHNT and CDR2 YYREEE (reference sequence). Trimming removed 3 bases from V and 6 bases from J; junction bases left unmatched: 9. The CDR3 spans 14 residues. CDR3 amino acids: CASSSGTDPREQYF. The CDR3 DNA is TGTGCCAGCAGCTCCGGGACAGACCCGCGCGAGCAGTACTTC.

The gene calls are TRBV18 and TRBJ2-7; the D gene is possibly TRBD2 (6 bases). This CDR3 has 16 amino acids. The germline gives CDR1 KGHSH, CDR2 LQKENI. V was pared by 3 bases and J by 0 bases, with 15 bases between. CDR3 sequence: CASSPTGLRLSYEQYF. The CDR3 DNA follows: TGTGCCAGCTCACCTACCGGACTACGCCTCTCCTACGAGCAGTACTTC.

This sequence joins TRBV6-5 and TRBJ1-2; D perhaps matches TRBD1 (5 bases). Deletions cut 4 bases from V and 6 bases from J, with 15 bases between. In germline, CDR1 is MNHEY, CDR2 SVGAGI. CDR3 length equals 14 residues. The CDR3 DNA follows: TGTGCCAGCAGTTCGAGGGGCCCTAGCGATGGCTACACCTTC. Its protein is CASSSRGPSDGYTF.

This chain connects TRBV7-9 to TRBJ2-5; perhaps TRBD2 as D (6 bases). CDR1 and CDR2 from the germline V gene are SEHNR and FQNEAQ (reference sequence). This CDR3 region has 17 residues. The V gene lost 3 bases and the J gene lost 1 base, with 18 bases spanning the gap. The CDR3 nucleotides read TGTGCCAGCAGCTTGTTGTACGGCGGGACCTTCCAAGAGACCCAGTACTTC. Translating gives CASSLLYGGTFQETQYF.

This chain joins TRBV19 and TRBJ2-7; D call uncertain. Trimming pared 3 bases from V and 5 bases from J, leaving 14 bases between. The CDR3 extends over 14 amino acids. Germline CDR1 and CDR2: LNHDA and SQIVND (reference sequence). The CDR3 loop is CASSISPLVNEQYF. The CDR3 nucleotides read TGTGCCAGTAGTATTTCCCCCTTGGTCAACGAGCAGTACTTC.

This chain connects TRBV28 to TRBJ1-1; tentative D call: TRBD1 (5 bases). This CDR3 spans 13 amino acids. V lost 2 bases and J lost 4, with 8 bases in between. Germline V lookup: CDR1 MDHEN, CDR2 SYDVKM. Written as DNA, the CDR3 is TGTGCCAGCAGTTTACAGGGCGCCACTGAAGCTTTCTTT. Its protein is CASSLQGATEAFF. The full variable domain, its missing parts supplied by reference TRBV28 and TRBJ1-1, is DVKVTQSSRYLVKRTGEKVFLECVQDMDHENMFWYRQDPGLGLRLIYFSYDVKMKEKGDIPEGYSVSREKKERFSLILESASTNQTSMYLCASSLQGATEAFFGQGTRLTVV.

The chain joins TRBV27 to TRBJ2-7; maybe TRBD1 (5 bases). Germline assignment: CDR1 MNHEY and CDR2 SMNVEV (reference sequence). The CDR3 consists of 14 residues. V was pared by 3 bases and J by 6 bases, with 15 bases between. CDR3 nucleotides: TGTGCCAGCAGTTTGGGCCCTAGGGGTCCCGAGCAGTACTTC. It codes for CASSLGPRGPEQYF.

The V and J genes are TRBV15 and TRBJ2-1; D tentatively reads TRBD1 or TRBD2 (5 bases each). This CDR3 comprises 12 residues. In germline, CDR1 is LNHNV, CDR2 YYDKDF (reference sequence). Trimming removed 5 bases from V and 7 bases from J, with 9 bases in between. DNA of the CDR3: TGTGCCACCAGCCCCGAGGGGAATGAGCAGTTCTTC. Translating it yields CATSPEGNEQFF.

The rearrangement links TRBV4-3 to TRBJ2-1; D may correspond to TRBD1 or TRBD2 (5 bases each). The CDR3 length is 13 residues. The germline V gene encodes CDR1 LGHNA and CDR2 YSLEER. V was shortened by 0 bases and J by 8 bases, with 8 bases between the two germline ends. The CDR3 bases are TGCGCCAGCAGCCAAGATCTGGGGGATGAGCAGTTCTTC. This gives the protein CASSQDLGDEQFF.

The table lists this clone with a count of one. The chain links TRBV9 to TRBJ2-1, with a tentative D call TRBD1 (6 bases). The CDR3 sequence is 15 residues long. Germline V gives CDR1 SGDLS, CDR2 YYNGEE. Between the trimmed V and J ends, which lost 0 bases and 6 bases, there was a span of 13 bases. The CDR3 spells CASSVGWGQGNEQFF. The CDR3 DNA reads as TGTGCCAGCAGCGTAGGCTGGGGGCAGGGCAATGAGCAGTTCTTC.

This chain links TRBV19 with TRBJ1-5; TRBD1 might be the D (6 bases). The CDR3 loop spans 13 amino acids. The germline V and J ends were trimmed by 10 bases and 7 bases, with 17 bases remaining between them. CDR1 and CDR2 from the germline V gene are LNHDA and SQIVND (reference sequence). CDR3 residues: CAIARGPRQPQHF. In DNA form, the CDR3 reads TGTGCCATAGCTCGGGGGCCGCGCCAGCCCCAGCATTTT.

This clone appeared a few times. This chain joins TRBV11-2 and TRBJ2-1, with TRBD2 matching over 9 bases. This CDR3 region has 16 residues. V shed 5 bases, J shed 2 bases, and the junction held 7 bases outside the gene matches. CDR1 and CDR2 (germline): SGHAT, FQNNGV. The CDR3 DNA reads TGTGCCAGCAGCATACCGACTAGCGGAGCCTACAATGAGCAGTTCTTC. Translating it yields CASSIPTSGAYNEQFF.

The chain is built from TRBV28 and TRBJ1-1; 7 bases map to TRBD1. Losses at the gene ends were 7 bases for V and 4 bases for J; bases not matched to a gene: 3. CDR1 and CDR2 from the germline V gene are MDHEN and SYDVKM. The CDR3 has 12 residues. For the CDR3, the DNA is TGTGCCAGCATACAGGGGACCACTGAAGCTTTCTTT. It translates to CASIQGTTEAFF.

The chain has TRBV19 and TRBJ1-4; perhaps TRBD1 as D (6 bases). Germline CDR1 and CDR2: LNHDA and SQIVND (reference sequence). Trimming cost V 4 bases and J 1 base, with 16 bases left between them. This CDR3 comprises 17 residues. The CDR3 is CASSTPPRGGTNEKLFF. Written as DNA, the CDR3 is TGTGCCAGTAGTACCCCCCCCAGGGGTGGAACTAATGAAAAACTGTTTTTT.

CDR3 region: CASSPPHSSYEQYF. The CDR3 DNA reads TGTGCCAGCAGCCCCCCGCACTCCTCCTACGAGCAGTACTTC. The chain uses TRBV7-9 and TRBJ2-7; D is ambiguous. The CDR3 totals 14 residues. The V and J ends lost 5 bases and 0 bases respectively, with 11 bases between them. CDR1 is SEHNR, CDR2 FQNEAQ, per germline (reference sequence).

V usage is TRBV7-6 and J usage is TRBJ2-2, with D maybe TRBD2 (6 bases). V gave up 5 bases and J gave up 4 bases, with 14 bases separating them. The CDR3 is 15 residues long. The germline CDR1 and CDR2 sequences are SGHVS and FNYEAQ. CDR3 DNA sequence: TGTGCCAGCAGCAGCCCCTTTAGCGGCACCGGGGAGCTGTTTTTT. Translated: CASSSPFSGTGELFF. The variable domain in full, with the rest retrieved from reference TRBV7-6 and TRBJ2-2, is GAGVSQSPRYKVTKRGQDVALRCDPISGHVSLYWYRQALGQGPEFLTYFNYEAQQDKSGLPNDRFSAERPEGSISTLTIQRTEQRDSAMYRCASSSPFSGTGELFFGEGSRLTVL.

This sequence joins TRBV28 and TRBJ2-2; 8 bases agree with TRBD2. Germline V lookup: CDR1 MDHEN, CDR2 SYDVKM. The ends lost 7 bases at V and 6 bases at J; junction bases unmatched: 4. This CDR3 region has 13 residues. The CDR3 DNA reads TGTGCCAGCACTGAGCGGGAGTCCGGGGAGCTGTTTTTT. This codes for CASTERESGELFF.